This T cell receptor (beta chain) appears in the sequencing data of a study of graft-versus-host responses after intestinal transplantation. There are 19 residues in the CDR3. Repertoires were generated with immunoSEQ multiplex PCR, while TCRdb's copy carries only in-frame clones and drops some. Of 99,000 or so clones listed, approximately 85% are singletons. The TCR was taken from a human patient who received an intestinal transplant, so some T cells may come from the graft donor. The specimen was PBMCs, collected 255 days after intestinal transplant. V usage is TRBV12-2 and J usage is TRBJ2-7; the listed D gene, TRBD2, was not tested against the DNA. TRBV12-2 is recorded as a pseudogene. In nucleotides, the CDR3 is TGTGCAAGTCGCTTAGTGACGGGGAGCGGGGCGGGTAAAGCCTACGAGCAGTACTTC. It encodes CASRLVTGSGAGKAYEQYF.